This TCR beta chain came from a study of blood T cell repertoires in COVID-19 (TCRdb year 2020). Concerning the study at large: Samples covering the acute and convalescent phases of COVID-19 were provided by collaborators in the United States, Italy and Spain. The material from the prospective study consisted of cDNA or gDNA derived from T cells, B-cell-depleted T cells, or PBMCs. The dataset comprised deeply sampled blood TCRbeta repertoires from subjects exposed to, actively infected with, or recovered from COVID-19. The repertoires were made available in a free public database intended to serve as a resource for research on the immune response to SARS-CoV-2. Samples were obtained from the ongoing ImmuneRACE study (first 160 participants) and from some 1,200 subjects provided by 6 global collaborators. A de-identified subject ID, COVID-19 status, age in years and sex were almost always included in the sample metadata. Where HLA class I and class II types were available, the types were taken from metadata supplied by the sample provider, not from assay-based typing.

After removal of 4 bases from V and 4 bases from J, the junction retains 10 bases not matched to a gene. CDR1 and CDR2 were assigned from the germline V gene (reference sequence) as MNHEY and SMNVEV. The CDR3 runs 16 amino acids, cysteine and phenylalanine included. Only the CDR3 DNA stays, 48 bases, in frame from base 1. Enrolling through a virtual design, the prospective study's participants ranged in age from roughly 18 to 90 years and lived across around 25 United States geographic areas. In the prospective study, participants were assigned to cohorts based on the clinical history participants reported in a screening survey and a study questionnaire. In the prospective study, whole blood, serum and a nasopharyngeal or oropharyngeal swab were collected from each participant by mobile phlebotomists. Additional blood draws and questionnaires over an approximately 2-month period could optionally be provided by prospective study participants. Before DNA extraction, blood samples from the prospective study were shipped at room temperature or frozen.

On this clone itself: Its antigen is still unknown. Per-base qualities were not stored, and no clone one base away is much larger.

What the work shows at the level of the full study, not this receptor alone: Clinical and demographic metadata were provided uncurated, with the amount varying by source and participant.

TCRbeta CDR3 regions were amplified from genomic DNA by means of the immunoSEQ Assay, a bias-controlled multiplex PCR. On the authors' methods: Within the assay, amplification of reference gene primers was used to estimate how many nucleated cells each sample contained. To quantify the absolute abundance of each unique TCRbeta CDR3 rearrangement, sequence reads were collapsed and filtered. For each sample, productive Simpson clonality was calculated by taking the square root of Simpson's diversity index across productive rearrangements. Drawn from immuneACCESS, this table holds only the in-frame rearrangements with V and J called that TCRdb kept. Clones are partly lost; checked studies trace under half to an unresolved V gene and leave the rest unexplained. That table furnishes V, J and clone size, whereas the DNA furnished D and trimming. Recorded for this sample are 200,000 to 250,000 clones; approximately 86% of them occurred a single time. 10% of the sample is held by the ten biggest clonotypes.

The sequenced sample consisted of PBMCs or T cells enriched from blood (not recorded which). The chain couples TRBV27 to TRBJ2-1; the junction holds 7 bases that match TRBD2. The sequence was obtained from a man in his late teens or twenties with acute COVID-19. CDR3 sequence: CASSSLLAVGYNEQFF. The DNA sequence is TGTGCCAGCAGTTCCCTCCTAGCGGTCGGTTACAATGAGCAGTTCTTC.